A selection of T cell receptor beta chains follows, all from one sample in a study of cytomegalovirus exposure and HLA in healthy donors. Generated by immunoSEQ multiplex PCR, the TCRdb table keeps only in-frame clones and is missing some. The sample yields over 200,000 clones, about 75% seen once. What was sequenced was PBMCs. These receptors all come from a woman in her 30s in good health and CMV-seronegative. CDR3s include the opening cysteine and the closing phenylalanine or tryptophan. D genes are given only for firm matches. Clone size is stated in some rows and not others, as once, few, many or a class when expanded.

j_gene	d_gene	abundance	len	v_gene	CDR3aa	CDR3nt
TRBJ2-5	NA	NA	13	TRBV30	CAWSAGSWGTQYF	TGTGCCTGGAGTGCGGGATCCTGGGGGACCCAGTACTTC
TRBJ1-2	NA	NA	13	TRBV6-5	CASSIGTNHGYTF	TGTGCCAGCAGTATCGGGACAAATCATGGCTACACCTTC
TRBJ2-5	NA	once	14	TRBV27	CASSLIGAWETQYF	TGTGCCAGCAGTTTAATAGGGGCTTGGGAGACCCAGTACTTC
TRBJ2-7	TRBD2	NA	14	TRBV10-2	CASRTSGGIYEQYF	TGCGCCAGCAGGACTAGCGGGGGGATCTACGAGCAGTACTTC
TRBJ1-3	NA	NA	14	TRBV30	CAWIPPPTGNTIYF	TGTGCCTGGATCCCTCCTCCTACTGGAAACACCATATATTTT
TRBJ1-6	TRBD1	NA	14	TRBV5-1	CASSHTGDNSPLHF	TGCGCCAGCAGCCACACAGGGGATAATTCACCCCTCCACTTT
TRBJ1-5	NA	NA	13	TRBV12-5	CASGFDSYQPQHF	TGTGCTAGTGGTTTCGACAGTTATCAGCCCCAGCATTTT
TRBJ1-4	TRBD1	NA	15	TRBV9	CASSVTGGTNEKLFF	TGTGCCAGCAGCGTAACAGGGGGAACTAATGAAAAACTGTTTTTT
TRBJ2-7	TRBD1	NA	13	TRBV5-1	CASSRDREDEQYF	TGCGCCAGCAGCAGGGACAGAGAAGACGAGCAGTACTTC
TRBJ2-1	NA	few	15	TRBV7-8	CASSLGERRYNEQFF	TGTGCCAGCAGCTTAGGGGAGCGCAGATACAATGAGCAGTTCTTC
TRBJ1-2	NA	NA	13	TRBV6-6	CATNSDKGHGYTF	TGTGCCACCAACTCGGACAAGGGGCATGGCTACACCTTC
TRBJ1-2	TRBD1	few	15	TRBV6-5	CASSAPGQGAKGYTF	TGTGCCAGCAGCGCTCCGGGACAGGGGGCGAAGGGCTACACCTTC
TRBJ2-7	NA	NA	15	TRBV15	CATSRDLAGPYEQYF	TGTGCCACCAGCAGAGATCTGGCAGGCCCCTACGAGCAGTACTTC
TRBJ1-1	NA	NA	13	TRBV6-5	CASRRLLNTEAFF	TGTGCCAGCCGTCGACTTTTGAACACTGAAGCTTTCTTT
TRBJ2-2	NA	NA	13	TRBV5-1	CASSIEEAGELFF	TGCGCCAGCAGTATTGAGGAAGCCGGGGAGCTGTTTTTT
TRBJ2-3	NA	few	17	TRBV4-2	CASSQALSLATGNTQYF	TGTGCCAGCAGCCAAGCTCTAAGCCTCGCGACGGGGAATACGCAGTATTTT
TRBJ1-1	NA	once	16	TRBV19	CASTISQGVMNTEAFF	TGTGCCAGTACTATATCCCAGGGCGTCATGAACACTGAAGCTTTCTTT
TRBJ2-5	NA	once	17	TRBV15	CATSSQHWDNWQETQYF	TGTGCCACCAGCTCCCAACACTGGGACAACTGGCAAGAGACCCAGTACTTC
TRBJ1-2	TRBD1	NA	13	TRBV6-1	CASRTGTGYGYTF	TGTGCCAGCCGAACCGGGACAGGTTATGGCTACACCTTC
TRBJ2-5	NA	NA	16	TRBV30	CAWSVLSKSRGETQYF	TGTGCCTGGAGTGTACTCTCAAAATCACGGGGGGAGACCCAGTACTTC
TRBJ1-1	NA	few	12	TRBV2	CASSTLNTEAFF	TGTGCCAGCAGCACCCTAAACACTGAAGCTTTCTTT
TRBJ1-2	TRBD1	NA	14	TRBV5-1	CASSPGTGHYGYTF	TGCGCCAGCAGCCCCGGGACAGGGCACTATGGCTACACCTTC
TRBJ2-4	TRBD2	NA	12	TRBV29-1	CSEGRVKNIQYF	TGCAGCGAGGGGAGGGTCAAAAACATTCAGTACTTC
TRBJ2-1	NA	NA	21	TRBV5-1	CASSFPPRDNFFQRGSNEQFF	TGCGCCAGCAGCTTTCCACCCCGGGACAACTTCTTCCAGCGGGGCTCCAATGAGCAGTTCTTC
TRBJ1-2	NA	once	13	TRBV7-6	CASSLVAGDGYTF	TGTGCCAGCAGCTTAGTGGCAGGCGATGGCTACACCTTC
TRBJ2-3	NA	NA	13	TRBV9	CASSVSNTDTQYF	TGTGCCAGCAGCGTGTCAAACACAGATACGCAGTATTTT
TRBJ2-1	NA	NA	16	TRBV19	CASTPTDPSSYNEQFF	TGTGCCAGTACCCCGACAGACCCGAGCTCCTACAATGAGCAGTTCTTC
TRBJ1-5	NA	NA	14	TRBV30	CAWSVLEGSQPQHF	TGTGCCTGGAGTGTACTGGAGGGTAGTCAGCCCCAGCATTTT
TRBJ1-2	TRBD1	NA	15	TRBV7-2	CASSGQTGGHYGYTF	TGTGCCAGCAGCGGCCAGACAGGGGGTCACTATGGCTACACCTTC
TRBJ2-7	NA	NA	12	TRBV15	CATSPDSYEQYF	TGTGCCACCAGCCCCGACAGCTACGAGCAGTACTTC
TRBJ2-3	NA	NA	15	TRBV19	CASSIAAGATDTQYF	TGTGCCAGTAGTATAGCTGCGGGGGCCACAGATACGCAGTATTTT
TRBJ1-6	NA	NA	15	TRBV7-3	CASSLSGIYNSPLHF	TGTGCCAGCAGCTTATCCGGGATCTATAATTCCCCCCTCCACTTT
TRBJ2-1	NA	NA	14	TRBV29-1	CSVVAVISYNEQFF	TGCAGCGTTGTAGCGGTTATTTCCTACAATGAGCAGTTCTTC
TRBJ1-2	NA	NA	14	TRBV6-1	CASRPRTAIYGYTF	TGTGCCAGCAGACCCCGGACAGCAATCTATGGCTACACCTTC
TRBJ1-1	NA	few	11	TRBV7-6	CASSLGGEAFF	TGTGCCAGCAGCTTAGGAGGGGAAGCTTTCTTT
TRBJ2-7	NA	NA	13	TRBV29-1	CSVDGPGADEQYF	TGCAGCGTTGACGGCCCGGGTGCCGACGAGCAGTACTTC
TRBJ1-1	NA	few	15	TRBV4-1	CASSHEGDMNTEAFF	TGCGCCAGCAGCCACGAGGGGGACATGAACACTGAAGCTTTCTTT
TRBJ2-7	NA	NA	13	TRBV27	CASSRSLEYEQYF	TGTGCCAGCAGTCGGTCCCTAGAGTACGAGCAGTACTTC